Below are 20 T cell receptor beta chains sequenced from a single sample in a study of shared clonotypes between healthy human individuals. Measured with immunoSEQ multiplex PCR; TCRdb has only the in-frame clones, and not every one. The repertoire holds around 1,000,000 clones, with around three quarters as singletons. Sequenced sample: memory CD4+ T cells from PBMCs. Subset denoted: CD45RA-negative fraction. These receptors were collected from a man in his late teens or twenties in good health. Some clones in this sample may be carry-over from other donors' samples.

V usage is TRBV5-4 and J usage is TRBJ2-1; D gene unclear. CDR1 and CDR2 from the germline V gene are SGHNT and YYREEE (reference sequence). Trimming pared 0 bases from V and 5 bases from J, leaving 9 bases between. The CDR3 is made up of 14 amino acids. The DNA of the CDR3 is TGTGCCAGCAGCTTGGAGTCTCGGGACAATGAGCAGTTCTTC. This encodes CASSLESRDNEQFF.

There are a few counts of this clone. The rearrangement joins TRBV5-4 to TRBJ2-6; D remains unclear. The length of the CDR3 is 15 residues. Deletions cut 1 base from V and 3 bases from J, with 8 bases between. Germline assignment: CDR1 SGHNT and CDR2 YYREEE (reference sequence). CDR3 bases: TGTGCCAGCAGCTTGATGTCTGATGGGGCCAACGTCCTGACTTTC. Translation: CASSLMSDGANVLTF.

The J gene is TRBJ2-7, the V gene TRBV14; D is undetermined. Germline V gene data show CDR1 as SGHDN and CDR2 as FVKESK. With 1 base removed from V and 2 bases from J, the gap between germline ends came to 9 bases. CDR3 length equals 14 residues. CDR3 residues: CASSQAGYPYEQYF. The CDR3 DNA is TGTGCCAGCAGCCAAGCGGGCTATCCCTACGAGCAGTACTTC. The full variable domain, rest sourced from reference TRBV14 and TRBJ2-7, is EAGVTQFPSHSVIEKGQTVTLRCDPISGHDNLYWYRRVMGKEIKFLLHFVKESKQDESGMPNNRFLAERTGGTYSTLKVQPAELEDSGVYFCASSQAGYPYEQYFGPGTRLTVT.

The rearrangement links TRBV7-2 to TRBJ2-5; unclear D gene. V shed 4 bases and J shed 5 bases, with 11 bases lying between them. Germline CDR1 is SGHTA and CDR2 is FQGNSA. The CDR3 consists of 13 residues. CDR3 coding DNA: TGTGCCAGCAGCTCATCTAGGCGGGAGACCCAGTACTTC. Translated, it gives CASSSSRRETQYF.

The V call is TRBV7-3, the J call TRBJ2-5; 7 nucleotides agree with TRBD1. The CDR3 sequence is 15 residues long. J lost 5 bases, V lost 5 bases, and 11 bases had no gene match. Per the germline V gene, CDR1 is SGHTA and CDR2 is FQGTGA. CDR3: CASSQGLGGWETQYF. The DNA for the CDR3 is TGTGCCAGCAGCCAGGGGCTAGGGGGCTGGGAGACCCAGTACTTC.

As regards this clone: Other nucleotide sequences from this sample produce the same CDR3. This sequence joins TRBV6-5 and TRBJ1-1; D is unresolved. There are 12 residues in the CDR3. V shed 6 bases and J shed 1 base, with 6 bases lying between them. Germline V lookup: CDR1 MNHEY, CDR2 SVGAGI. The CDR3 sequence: CASSRRNTEAFF. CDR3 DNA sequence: TGTGCCAGCAGCCGGAGGAACACTGAAGCTTTCTTT.

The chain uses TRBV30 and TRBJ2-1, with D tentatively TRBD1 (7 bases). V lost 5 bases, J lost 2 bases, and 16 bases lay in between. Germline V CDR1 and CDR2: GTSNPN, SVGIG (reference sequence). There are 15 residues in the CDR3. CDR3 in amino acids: CAWSFGRGAYNEQFF. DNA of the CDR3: TGTGCCTGGTCCTTTGGCAGGGGGGCCTACAATGAGCAGTTCTTC.

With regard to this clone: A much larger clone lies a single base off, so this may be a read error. CDR3 sequence (DNA): TGTGCCAGCAGCATTACAGGGGACACTGAAGCTTTCTTT. Translated: CASSITGDTEAFF. The chain joins TRBV7-9 to TRBJ1-1; 7 nucleotides align to TRBD1. Germline CDR1 and CDR2: SEHNR and FQNEAQ (reference sequence). The CDR3 extends over 13 amino acids. V was clipped by 5 bases and J by 3 bases; unmatched bases: 3.

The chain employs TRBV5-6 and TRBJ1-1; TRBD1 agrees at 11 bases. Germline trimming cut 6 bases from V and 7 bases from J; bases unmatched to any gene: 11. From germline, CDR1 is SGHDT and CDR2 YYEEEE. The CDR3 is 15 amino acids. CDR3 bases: TGTGCCAGCACCTTATCCGGGACAGGGGGATTTGAAGCTTTCTTT. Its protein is CASTLSGTGGFEAFF. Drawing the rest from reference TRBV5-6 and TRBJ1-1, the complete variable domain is DAGVTQSPTHLIKTRGQQVTLRCSPKSGHDTVSWYQQALGQGPQFIFQYYEEEERQRGNFPDRFSGHQFPNYSSELNVNALLLGDSALYLCASTLSGTGGFEAFFGQGTRLTVV.

The chain's CDR3 is CASSLVDGRDEKLFF. The CDR3 bases are TGTGCCAGCAGCTTAGTGGACGGGAGGGACGAAAAACTGTTTTTT. V usage is TRBV7-2 and J usage is TRBJ1-4, with a weak D call TRBD1 (5 bases). The germline gives CDR1 SGHTA, CDR2 FQGNSA. This CDR3 has 15 amino acids. Deletions cut 1 base from V and 8 bases from J, with 14 bases between.

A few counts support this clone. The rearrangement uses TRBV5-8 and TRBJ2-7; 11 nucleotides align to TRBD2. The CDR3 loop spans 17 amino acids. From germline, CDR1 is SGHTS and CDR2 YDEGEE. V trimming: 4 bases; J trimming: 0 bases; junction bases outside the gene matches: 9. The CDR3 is CASSKTGTSGPSYEQYF. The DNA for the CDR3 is TGTGCCAGCAGCAAGACCGGGACTAGCGGACCCTCCTACGAGCAGTACTTC. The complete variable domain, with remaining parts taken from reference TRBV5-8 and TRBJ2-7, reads EAGVTQSPTHLIKTRGQQATLRCSPISGHTSVYWYQQALGLGLQFLLWYDEGEERNRGNFPPRFSGRQFPNYSSELNVNALELEDSALYLCASSKTGTSGPSYEQYFGPGTRLTVT.

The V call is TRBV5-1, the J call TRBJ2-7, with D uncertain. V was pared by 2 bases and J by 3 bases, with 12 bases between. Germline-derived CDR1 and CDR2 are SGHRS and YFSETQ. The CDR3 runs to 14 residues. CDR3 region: CASSFDLMSYEQYF. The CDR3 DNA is TGCGCCAGCAGCTTTGACCTGATGAGCTACGAGCAGTACTTC.

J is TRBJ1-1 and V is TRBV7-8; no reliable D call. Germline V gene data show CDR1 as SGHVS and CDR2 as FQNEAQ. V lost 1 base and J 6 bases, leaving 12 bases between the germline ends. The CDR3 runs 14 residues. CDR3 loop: CASSLDLEFAEAFF. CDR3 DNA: TGTGCCAGCAGCTTAGATTTGGAATTCGCTGAAGCTTTCTTT.

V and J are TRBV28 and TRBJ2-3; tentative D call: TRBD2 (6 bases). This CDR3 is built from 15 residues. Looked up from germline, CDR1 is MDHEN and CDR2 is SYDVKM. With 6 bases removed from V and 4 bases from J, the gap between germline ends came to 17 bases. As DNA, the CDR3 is TGTGCCAGCAGGGGCGGGACGGCTGGGGCAGATACGCAGTATTTT. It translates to CASRGGTAGADTQYF.

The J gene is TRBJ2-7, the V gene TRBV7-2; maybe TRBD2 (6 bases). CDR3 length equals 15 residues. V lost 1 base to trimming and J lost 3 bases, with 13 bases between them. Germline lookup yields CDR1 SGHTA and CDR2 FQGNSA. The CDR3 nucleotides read TGTGCCAGCAGCTTAGGGGGCGGAGGGAACTACGAGCAGTACTTC. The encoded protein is CASSLGGGGNYEQYF.

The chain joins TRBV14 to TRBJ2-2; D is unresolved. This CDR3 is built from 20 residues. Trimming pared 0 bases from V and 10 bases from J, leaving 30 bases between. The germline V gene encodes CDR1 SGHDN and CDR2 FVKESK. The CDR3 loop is CASSQEEASIRLTEQEELFF. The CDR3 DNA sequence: TGTGCCAGCAGCCAAGAAGAGGCCTCGATAAGGCTTACTGAACAAGAGGAGCTGTTTTTT. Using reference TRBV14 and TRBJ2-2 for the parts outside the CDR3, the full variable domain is EAGVTQFPSHSVIEKGQTVTLRCDPISGHDNLYWYRRVMGKEIKFLLHFVKESKQDESGMPNNRFLAERTGGTYSTLKVQPAELEDSGVYFCASSQEEASIRLTEQEELFFGEGSRLTVL.

CDR3 region: CASTLQGSEQYF. Here the CDR3 DNA reads TGTGCCAGCACGCTACAGGGGAGCGAGCAGTACTTC. This chain connects TRBV5-8 to TRBJ2-7, with 7 nucleotides matching TRBD1. Germline CDR1 is SGHTS and CDR2 is YDEGEE. The V gene end was trimmed by 6 bases and the J gene end by 6 bases; junction bases not matched to a gene: 6. This CDR3 contains 12 residues.

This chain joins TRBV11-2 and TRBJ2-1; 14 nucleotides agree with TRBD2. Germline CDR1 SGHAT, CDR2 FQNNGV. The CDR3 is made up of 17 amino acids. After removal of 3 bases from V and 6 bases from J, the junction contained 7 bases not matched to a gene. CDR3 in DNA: TGTGCCAGCAGCTTCACGACTAGCGGGAGGGGTGGCAATGAGCAGTTCTTC. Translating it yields CASSFTTSGRGGNEQFF.

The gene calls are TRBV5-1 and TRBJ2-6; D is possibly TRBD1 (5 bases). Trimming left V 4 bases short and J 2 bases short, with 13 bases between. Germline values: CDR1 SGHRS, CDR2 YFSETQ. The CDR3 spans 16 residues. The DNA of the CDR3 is TGCGCCAGCAGCCCATTGGGCAGGGCTGGGGCCAACGTCCTGACTTTC. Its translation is CASSPLGRAGANVLTF.

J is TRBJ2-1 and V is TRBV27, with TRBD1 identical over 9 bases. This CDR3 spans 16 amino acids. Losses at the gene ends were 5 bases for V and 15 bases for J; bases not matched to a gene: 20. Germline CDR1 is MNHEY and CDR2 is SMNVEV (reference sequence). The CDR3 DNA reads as TGTGCCAGCAGTCCGAGAGGGTCAGGACAGGGGAGGAAGCGGTTCTTC. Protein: CASSPRGSGQGRKRFF.